The next 19 T cell receptor beta chains were all read from a single sample in a study of T cells in Graves' hyperthyroidism and ophthalmopathy. TCR beta CDR3 regions were amplified from RNA. An initial round of RT-PCR targeting the TCR CDR3 relied on the HTBI primer set. TCRdb reprocessed the multiplex PCR reads via MiXCR and lists one record per CDR3 protein. The sample lists about 370,000 distinct CDR3 sequences, roughly 15% occurring once. The specimen was blood. The receptors originated from a woman in her sixties or seventies with Graves' ophthalmopathy.

This clonotype was observed a few times. J is TRBJ1-2 and V is TRBV19, with TRBD1 as a possible D gene (6 bases). This CDR3 region has 14 residues. CDR1 is LNHDA and CDR2 is SQIVND in the germline V gene (reference sequence). The ends were cut back, 7 bases at V and 6 bases at J, with 18 bases in the middle. The CDR3 loop reads CASKGDLEWNGYTF. The CDR3 nucleotides are TGTGCCAGTAAGGGGGACCTAGAGTGGAATGGCTACACCTTC.

This clonotype was seen at least ten times. The chain employs TRBV7-9 and TRBJ2-6; perhaps TRBD1 as D (6 bases). The CDR3 contains 16 residues. V was clipped by 8 bases and J by 2 bases, with 16 bases between them. Germline assignment: CDR1 SEHNR and CDR2 FQNEAQ (reference sequence). CDR3 amino acids: CASQIQGATGANVLTF. The CDR3 nucleotides are TGTGCCAGCCAAATACAGGGTGCAACTGGGGCCAACGTCCTGACTTTC.

This clonotype was seen repeatedly, ten times or more. The V gene is TRBV7-9, the J gene TRBJ2-2, with TRBD2 matching over 12 bases. The V and J ends lost 7 bases and 7 bases, in that order; junction bases with no gene match: 13. The CDR3 length is 17 residues. Germline V gene lookup returns CDR1 SEHNR and CDR2 FQNEAQ (reference sequence). Here the CDR3 reads CASTQSASGRGDGELFF. CDR3 DNA sequence: TGTGCCAGCACCCAGTCTGCTAGCGGGAGGGGTGACGGGGAGCTGTTTTTT.

In its sample, this clonotype was seen many times. The rearrangement uses TRBV2 and TRBJ2-7; D gene unclear. Per germline, CDR1 SNHLY and CDR2 FYNNEI. This CDR3 contains 17 residues. Trimming left V 0 bases short and J 3 bases short, with 18 bases between. Here the CDR3 reads CASSEALSPQGYYEQYF. CDR3 DNA: TGTGCCAGCAGTGAAGCGCTTTCGCCTCAAGGGTACTACGAGCAGTACTTC.

This clonotype has ten or more counts. The rearrangement links TRBV11-2 to TRBJ1-6, with a weak D call TRBD1 (5 bases). Looked up from germline, CDR1 is SGHAT and CDR2 is FQNNGV. Trimming cost V 5 bases and J 7 bases, with 15 bases left between them. The CDR3 sequence is 15 residues long. This CDR3 reads CASSPSRTPNSPLHF. The CDR3 DNA reads as TGTGCCAGCAGCCCTAGCCGGACACCGAATTCACCCCTCCACTTT.

DNA of the CDR3: TGCAGTGCTTTTGGGGGGGCTACTGACACTGAAGCTTTCTTT. Protein sequence: CSAFGGATDTEAFF. This rearrangement joins TRBV20-1 to TRBJ1-1; tentative D call: TRBD1 (6 bases). The V end lost 5 bases, the J end lost 3 bases, and 16 bases lay between the germline ends. The CDR3 has 14 residues. The germline V gene has CDR1 DFQATT and CDR2 SNEGSKA (reference sequence).

V and J are TRBV20-1 and TRBJ1-3; D remains ambiguous. V gave up 3 bases and J gave up 0 bases, with 9 bases separating them. Germline V gene data show CDR1 as DFQATT and CDR2 as SNEGSKA (reference sequence). The CDR3 consists of 14 residues. CDR3 bases: TGCAGTGCTAGTATCCCCCTCTCTGGAAACACCATATATTTT. This sequence encodes CSASIPLSGNTIYF.

V usage is TRBV20-1 and J usage is TRBJ2-2; TRBD2 agrees at 12 bases. Germline assignment: CDR1 DFQATT and CDR2 SNEGSKA (reference sequence). This CDR3 contains 16 residues. Losses at the gene ends were 0 bases for V and 7 bases for J; bases not matched to a gene: 6. The CDR3 sequence is CSARDPLAGGIGELFF. The CDR3 DNA is TGCAGTGCTAGAGACCCCCTAGCGGGAGGGATCGGGGAGCTGTTTTTT.

This clonotype was seen repeatedly, ten times or more. The rearrangement uses TRBV12-5 and TRBJ1-1; 10 bases are a match to TRBD1. From germline, CDR1 is LGHNT and CDR2 FRNRAP. V was pared by 5 bases and J by 2 bases, with 5 bases of the junction left unmatched. The CDR3 spans 15 residues. CDR3 sequence: CASGMGQGKNTEAFF. In DNA, the CDR3 is TGTGCTAGTGGTATGGGACAGGGGAAAAACACTGAAGCTTTCTTT. Complete variable domain (other parts from reference TRBV12-5 and TRBJ1-1): DARVTQTPRHKVTEMGQEVTMRCQPILGHNTVFWYRQTMMQGLELLAYFRNRAPLDDSGMPKDRFSAEMPDATLATLKIQPSEPRDSAVYFCASGMGQGKNTEAFFGQGTRLTVV.

The chain is built from TRBV6-1 and TRBJ2-1, with D maybe TRBD1 (5 bases). CDR3 length equals 14 residues. The V and J ends lost 2 bases and 10 bases respectively, with 15 bases between them. Looked up from germline, CDR1 is MNHNS and CDR2 is SASEGT. The DNA for the CDR3 is TGTGCCAGCAGTGAAAACAGGTTAGCAGGGGAGCAGTTCTTC. Translating gives CASSENRLAGEQFF.

Many counts were recorded for this clonotype. The chain links TRBV20-1 to TRBJ2-7, with TRBD1 matching 8 bases. V gave up 8 bases and J gave up 4 bases; unmatched junction bases: 13. The germline V gene has CDR1 DFQATT and CDR2 SNEGSKA (reference sequence). The CDR3 is made up of 14 amino acids. The CDR3 here is CSSHGQGAPYEQYF. The DNA of the CDR3 is TGCAGTTCTCACGGGCAGGGGGCCCCTTACGAGCAGTACTTC.

The chain has TRBV9 and TRBJ2-1; 13 positions agree with TRBD2. Germline assignment: CDR1 SGDLS and CDR2 YYNGEE. J gave up 3 bases and V 4 bases, and 7 bases lay outside the gene matches. This CDR3 contains 17 residues. For the CDR3, the DNA is TGTGCCAGCAGCCCGAGACTAGCGGGAGGACACTACAATGAGCAGTTCTTC. It yields the protein CASSPRLAGGHYNEQFF.

This clonotype showed up many times. The chain combines TRBV2 with TRBJ1-4; D not certain. The germline V gene encodes CDR1 SNHLY and CDR2 FYNNEI. This CDR3 has 17 amino acids. Trimming left V 5 bases short and J 0 bases short, with 16 bases between. Here the CDR3 reads CASSNIRGGTTNEKLFF. CDR3 nucleotides: TGTGCCAGCAGTAACATACGCGGCGGGACAACTAATGAAAAACTGTTTTTT.

This clonotype was counted only a few times. The chain uses TRBV29-1 and TRBJ2-1, with 11 bases lining up with TRBD2. The junction had 2 bases not matched to a gene; V was cut back by 0 bases and J by 4 bases. The CDR3 sequence is 15 residues long. Looked up from germline, CDR1 is SQVTM and CDR2 is ANQGSEA. The DNA for the CDR3 is TGCAGCGTTGAAGATCCTAGCGGGAGGTACAATGAGCAGTTCTTC. This codes for CSVEDPSGRYNEQFF.

Many counts were recorded for this clonotype. The chain couples TRBV11-2 to TRBJ2-7; 11 bases agree with TRBD2. Per germline, CDR1 SGHAT and CDR2 FQNNGV. The CDR3 extends over 14 amino acids. Germline trimming cut 2 bases from V and 6 bases from J; bases unmatched to any gene: 3. DNA of the CDR3: TGTGCCAGCAGCTTACTAGCGGGAGGATTCGAGCAGTACTTC. Translated: CASSLLAGGFEQYF.

The rearrangement joins TRBV12-3 or TRBV12-4 to TRBJ2-1, with TRBD2 matching over 7 bases. The CDR3 spans 15 residues. Unmatched junction bases numbered 11, after V lost 3 bases and J lost 9 bases. Here the CDR3 DNA reads TGTGCCAGCAGTTTGGGGACTAACGGGAGCGGTGAGCAGTTCTTC. Protein: CASSLGTNGSGEQFF.

This clonotype has just a few counts. This chain links TRBV5-1 with TRBJ2-3; D not resolved. Germline V CDR1 and CDR2: SGHRS, YFSETQ. Trimming removed 1 base at V and 0 bases at J, with 9 bases between. The CDR3 consists of 15 residues. CDR3 sequence (DNA): TGCGCCAGCAGCTTGCAGACCCCTAGCACAGATACGCAGTATTTT. Translation: CASSLQTPSTDTQYF. The variable domain in full, with the rest retrieved from reference TRBV5-1 and TRBJ2-3, is KAGVTQTPRYLIKTRGQQVTLSCSPISGHRSVSWYQQTPGQGLQFLFEYFSETQRNKGNFPGRFSGRQFSNSRSEMNVSTLELGDSALYLCASSLQTPSTDTQYFGPGTRLTVL.

In its sample, this clonotype was seen many times. V usage is TRBV6-2 or TRBV6-3 and J usage is TRBJ1-1; D might be TRBD1 (6 bases). Germline V gives CDR1 MNHEY, CDR2 SVGEGT. The V gene lost 6 bases and the J gene lost 6 bases, with 20 bases spanning the gap. The CDR3 covers 15 residues. The CDR3 protein is CASRTHRVGGAEAFF. DNA of the CDR3: TGTGCCAGCAGAACTCACAGGGTTGGAGGGGCTGAAGCTTTCTTT.

The sample holds many counts of this clonotype. The chain links TRBV6-1 to TRBJ1-2; maybe TRBD1 (5 bases). The CDR3 is made up of 14 amino acids. Trimming cost V 1 base and J 4 bases, with 10 bases left between them. Germline CDR1 reads MNHNS; CDR2 reads SASEGT. CDR3 amino acids: CASSEDRDGYGYTF. DNA for the CDR3: TGTGCCAGCAGTGAAGACCGGGACGGCTATGGCTACACCTTC.